The 32 T cell receptor beta chains reported below all come from one sample, sequenced in a study of graft-versus-host responses after intestinal transplantation (dated by TCRdb to the early 2020s). The library was made by the immunoSEQ multiplex PCR assay. Here the immuneACCESS table is served through TCRdb, limited to in-frame sequences with V and J called. Missing clones are a known gap in these copies; in checked studies unresolved V genes cover under half, and the rest lacks a known reason. The sample records more than 50,000 clones, around 91% of which are singletons. Jointly, the top ten make up 2.5% to 3% of the sample. The sequenced sample was PBMCs, obtained about 4 months after intestinal transplantation. The receptors were sampled from a human patient who received an intestinal transplant, so some T cells may come from the graft donor.

This chain connects TRBV9 to TRBJ1-2, with unresolved D. V dropped 0 bases and J dropped 4 bases, with 13 bases sitting between them. CDR1 is SGDLS, CDR2 YYNGEE, per germline. This CDR3 has 15 residues. Written as DNA, the CDR3 is TGTGCCAGCAGCGTAGATAGCGTAGGACTCTATGGCTACACCTTC. Amino acid sequence: CASSVDSVGLYGYTF.

The rearrangement links TRBV7-8 to TRBJ2-2; D is unresolved. Trimming took off 5 bases at V and 2 bases at J, with 3 bases between the two ends. The CDR3 sequence is 12 residues long. The germline V gene has CDR1 SGHVS and CDR2 FQNEAQ. The CDR3 protein is CASSANTGELFF. The CDR3, as DNA: TGTGCCAGCAGCGCAAACACCGGGGAGCTGTTTTTT.

This clone has a single count. The rearrangement uses TRBV7-6 and TRBJ2-5, with 9 bases that match TRBD1. Per germline, CDR1 SGHVS and CDR2 FNYEAQ. The CDR3 consists of 14 residues. V lost 1 base and J lost 9; bases outside the gene matches: 6. The CDR3 sequence is CASSLGDRVGAQYF. The CDR3 nucleotides are TGTGCCAGCAGCTTAGGGGACAGGGTAGGGGCCCAGTACTTC.

The rearrangement uses TRBV21-1 and TRBJ1-4; TRBD1 is the table's D call, not checked against the DNA. TRBV21-1 is flagged as a pseudogene. The CDR3 is 18 residues long. The CDR3 nucleotides read TGTGCCAGCAGCAAATCGAGGCGACAGAAAGGCGTTGATGAAAAACTGTTTTTT. It specifies CASSKSRRQKGVDEKLFF.

CDR3 sequence reads: CASTPPPRIYEQYF. The CDR3 DNA follows: TGTGCCAGCACCCCGCCCCCACGGATCTACGAGCAGTACTTC. J is TRBJ2-7 and V is TRBV25-1; D gene unclear. Germline values: CDR1 MGHDK, CDR2 SYGVNS. This CDR3 has 14 residues. The V gene lost 7 bases and the J gene lost 3 bases, with 16 bases spanning the gap.

The chain employs TRBV11-2 and TRBJ2-5; 9 positions match TRBD1. Germline trimming cut 5 bases from V and 5 bases from J; bases unmatched to any gene: 12. CDR1 and CDR2 (germline): SGHAT, FQNNGV. There are 16 residues in the CDR3. DNA of the CDR3: TGTGCCAGCAGCCCGGACAGGGGCCTAACTCCGGAGACCCAGTACTTC. The encoded protein is CASSPDRGLTPETQYF.

V gene TRBV5-1 combines with J gene TRBJ2-5; 8 bases align to TRBD1. The CDR3 is 15 residues long. Trimming took 4 bases from V and 5 from J; bases not matched to a gene: 10. The germline V gene encodes CDR1 SGHRS and CDR2 YFSETQ. CDR3 amino acids: CASSQNTGGQETQYF. The CDR3 DNA reads TGCGCCAGCAGCCAAAATACAGGGGGTCAGGAGACCCAGTACTTC.

V and J are TRBV2 and TRBJ1-1; D is uncertain. This CDR3 contains 13 residues. V gave up 3 bases and J gave up 2 bases, with 7 bases separating them. Germline V CDR1 and CDR2: SNHLY, FYNNEI. The CDR3 DNA follows: TGTGCCAGCAGTGAGTTGGAAAACACTGAAGCTTTCTTT. Translating gives CASSELENTEAFF.

This chain connects TRBV5-4 to TRBJ1-3, with 8 bases identical to TRBD1. The germline V gene has CDR1 SGHNT and CDR2 YYREEE (reference sequence). After removal of 0 bases from V and 2 bases from J, the junction contained 4 bases not matched to a gene. CDR3 size: 16 residues. The CDR3 sequence: CASSLAKQGAGNTIYF. In DNA, the CDR3 is TGTGCCAGCAGCTTGGCCAAACAGGGGGCTGGAAACACCATATATTTT.

V usage is TRBV4-1 and J usage is TRBJ1-5; the D is unclear. V was cut by 3 bases and J by 5 bases, with 8 bases left in between. The CDR3 is 13 residues long. The germline V gene encodes CDR1 MGHRA and CDR2 YSYEKL. The CDR3 DNA is TGCGCCAGCAGCCAGAGGGAGTATCAGCCCCAGCATTTT. This sequence encodes CASSQREYQPQHF.

The rearrangement links TRBV5-1 to TRBJ2-7, with TRBD2 as a possible D gene (5 bases). Trimming removed 2 bases at V and 0 bases at J, with 12 bases between. Germline CDR1 is SGHRS and CDR2 is YFSETQ. The CDR3 runs to 15 residues. The CDR3 region is CASSFGIGSSYEQYF. CDR3 DNA sequence: TGCGCCAGCAGCTTTGGGATAGGGAGCTCCTACGAGCAGTACTTC.

The chain is built from TRBV11-2 and TRBJ2-5; D is unclear. The germline V gene has CDR1 SGHAT and CDR2 FQNNGV. V shed 1 base and J shed 5 bases, with 14 bases lying between them. CDR3 size: 15 residues. In DNA form, the CDR3 reads TGTGCCAGCAGCTTAGGCCTACGGATATCGGAGACCCAGTACTTC. Its protein is CASSLGLRISETQYF.

J is TRBJ1-2 and V is TRBV4-2; D is ambiguous. V was pared by 3 bases and J by 2 bases, with 10 bases between. The CDR3 covers 14 residues. CDR1 and CDR2 (germline): LGHNA, YNFKEQ. CDR3 sequence reads: CASSQGDGNYGYTF. CDR3 bases: TGTGCCAGCAGCCAGGGAGATGGCAACTATGGCTACACCTTC.

This clone was detected only once. The CDR3 region has the DNA TGCAGCGTTGACGTGCGGACAGATAGCAATCAGCCCCAGCATTTT. Amino acids: CSVDVRTDSNQPQHF. The genes are TRBV29-1 and TRBJ1-5, with TRBD1 as a possible D gene (6 bases). The CDR3 is made up of 15 amino acids. Germline V gives CDR1 SQVTM, CDR2 ANQGSEA. The V end was cut by 3 bases, the J end by 0 bases, with 12 bases between.

The chain uses TRBV6-5 and TRBJ2-7; D gene unclear. Trimming took 8 bases from V and 0 from J, leaving 14 bases between them. This CDR3 region has 14 residues. CDR1 is MNHEY, CDR2 SVGAGI, per germline. The CDR3 DNA reads as TGTGCCAGCGGTCCCCCAGGCCTCTCCTACGAGCAGTACTTC. It yields the protein CASGPPGLSYEQYF.

The V call is TRBV5-4, the J call TRBJ2-7; perhaps TRBD2 as D (5 bases). The length of the CDR3 is 13 residues. V lost 1 base, J lost 1 base, and 6 bases lay in between. Germline CDR1 SGHNT, CDR2 YYREEE (reference sequence). The CDR3 region is CASSLRDSYEQYF. CDR3 sequence (DNA): TGTGCCAGCAGCTTGCGGGATTCCTACGAGCAGTACTTC.

The chain joins TRBV10-1 to TRBJ2-7; 10 bases align to TRBD2. Germline CDR1 WNHNN, CDR2 SYGVQD (reference sequence). This CDR3 is 14 amino acids long. Trimming took 2 bases from V and 5 from J; bases not matched to a gene: 3. CDR3 bases: TGCGCCAGCAGTGAGGCTAGCGGGAGTGACGAGCAGTACTTC. Translated: CASSEASGSDEQYF.

The V gene is TRBV5-8, the J gene TRBJ1-6, with TRBD1 matching over 11 bases. The CDR3 spans 16 residues. Germline V gene lookup returns CDR1 SGHTS and CDR2 YDEGEE. The J segment lost 7 bases and the V segment lost 4 bases, leaving 7 bases of the junction unmatched. Written as DNA, the CDR3 is TGTGCCAGCAGCGGCGGGACAGGGGGTAACAATTCACCCCTCCACTTT. Translated: CASSGGTGGNNSPLHF. The full variable domain, in which reference TRBV5-8 and TRBJ1-6 provide the parts outside the CDR3, is EAGVTQSPTHLIKTRGQQATLRCSPISGHTSVYWYQQALGLGLQFLLWYDEGEERNRGNFPPRFSGRQFPNYSSELNVNALELEDSALYLCASSGGTGGNNSPLHFGNGTRLTVT.

The chain couples TRBV4-1 to TRBJ1-4; D gene ambiguous. This CDR3 region has 13 residues. Germline assignment: CDR1 MGHRA and CDR2 YSYEKL. The ends were cut back, 3 bases at V and 7 bases at J, with 9 bases in the middle. The CDR3 sequence: CASSHRLFEKLFF. CDR3 DNA: TGCGCCAGCAGCCATAGGCTCTTTGAAAAACTGTTTTTT.

In its sample, this clone was seen once. The chain is built from TRBV6-1 and TRBJ1-5; D remains unclear. The CDR3 covers 13 residues. Germline V CDR1 and CDR2: MNHNS, SASEGT. V was shortened by 8 bases and J by 5 bases, with 13 bases between the two germline ends. CDR3: CASLLGVHQPQHF. The CDR3 bases are TGTGCCAGCCTCCTCGGGGTTCATCAGCCCCAGCATTTT.

The rearrangement links TRBV5-6 to TRBJ2-7, with 10 nucleotides matching TRBD2. The CDR3 loop spans 14 amino acids. CDR1 SGHDT and CDR2 YYEEEE come from the germline V gene. V lost 4 bases and J lost 1; bases outside the gene matches: 2. The CDR3 nucleotides read TGTGCCAGCAGCCTAGCGGGAGCGTCCTACGAGCAGTACTTC. This translates into CASSLAGASYEQYF.

The rearrangement links TRBV7-9 to TRBJ2-1, with 7 nucleotides matching TRBD2. CDR3 length equals 14 residues. J was trimmed by 9 bases and V by 2 bases; bases with no gene match: 7. Germline-derived CDR1 and CDR2 are SEHNR and FQNEAQ (reference sequence). This chain's CDR3 is CASSLNPGGGEQFF. CDR3 coding DNA: TGTGCCAGCAGCTTAAACCCCGGCGGGGGTGAGCAGTTCTTC.

The chain joins TRBV5-1 to TRBJ2-1; 14 bases align to TRBD2. Germline CDR1 and CDR2: SGHRS and YFSETQ. The CDR3 contains 13 residues. The J segment lost 13 bases and the V segment lost 4 bases, leaving 4 bases of the junction unmatched. The CDR3 coding sequence is TGCGCCAGCAGCGCGGGACTAGCGGGAGTTCAGTTCTTC. Translating it yields CASSAGLAGVQFF.

The table lists this clone with a count of one. This chain links TRBV7-9 with TRBJ2-3; D remains unclear. Germline assignment: CDR1 SEHNR and CDR2 FQNEAQ (reference sequence). V shed 5 bases and J shed 2 bases, with 14 bases lying between them. This CDR3 region has 15 residues. This CDR3 reads CASSPTILITDTQYF. The CDR3 DNA follows: TGTGCCAGCAGCCCTACCATTCTAATCACAGATACGCAGTATTTT.

The chain uses TRBV2 and TRBJ2-7; 8 positions match TRBD1. V trimming: 0 bases; J trimming: 10 bases; junction bases outside the gene matches: 8. Germline values: CDR1 SNHLY, CDR2 FYNNEI. CDR3 length equals 14 residues. CDR3 nucleotides: TGTGCCAGCAGTGAAGCGCCGGGACAGGCGTTTCAGTACTTC. Protein sequence: CASSEAPGQAFQYF.

The chain is built from TRBV7-2 and TRBJ2-5; 9 positions match TRBD2. The last part of the DNA fits TRBJ2-7 better; the J call may be wrong. This CDR3 has 13 amino acids. In germline, CDR1 is SGHTA, CDR2 FQGNSA. CDR3 residues: CASSYGLANEQYF. Here the CDR3 DNA reads TGTGCCAGCAGCTATGGACTAGCGAACGAGCAGTACTTC.

This chain connects TRBV27 to TRBJ1-4; no definite D call. V dropped 3 bases and J dropped 0 bases, with 8 bases sitting between them. CDR3 length: 15 residues. Germline CDR1 MNHEY, CDR2 SMNVEV (reference sequence). This CDR3 reads CASSFRAATNEKLFF. The CDR3 region has the DNA TGTGCCAGCAGTTTCCGGGCTGCAACTAATGAAAAACTGTTTTTT.

The rearrangement uses TRBV28 and TRBJ2-7; no clear D gene. V lost 2 bases and J 3 bases, leaving 11 bases between the germline ends. Germline V lookup: CDR1 MDHEN, CDR2 SYDVKM. This CDR3 spans 14 amino acids. The CDR3 sequence: CASSLGRKFYEQYF. The DNA for the CDR3 is TGTGCCAGCAGTTTAGGGCGGAAATTCTACGAGCAGTACTTC. Combining the CDR3 with reference TRBV28 and TRBJ2-7 gives the whole variable domain DVKVTQSSRYLVKRTGEKVFLECVQDMDHENMFWYRQDPGLGLRLIYFSYDVKMKEKGDIPEGYSVSREKKERFSLILESASTNQTSMYLCASSLGRKFYEQYFGPGTRLTVT.

CDR3 DNA: TGTGCCAGCTCTGGGGGGACAGCTGGAAACACCATATATTTT. It yields the protein CASSGGTAGNTIYF. The rearrangement joins TRBV18 to TRBJ1-3; 7 bases fit TRBD1. V dropped 6 bases and J dropped 2; count of bases not matched to a gene: 4. CDR3 length: 14 amino acids. Germline-derived CDR1 and CDR2 are KGHSH and LQKENI.

The rearrangement joins TRBV27 to TRBJ2-1; D may correspond to TRBD1 or TRBD2 (5 bases each). Deletions cut 4 bases from V and 2 bases from J, with 15 bases between. The CDR3 extends over 16 amino acids. Germline assignment: CDR1 MNHEY and CDR2 SMNVEV (reference sequence). The DNA for the CDR3 is TGTGCCAGCAGTTCCCAATCGGGACCCACCTACAATGAGCAGTTCTTC. It specifies CASSSQSGPTYNEQFF.

This clone was detected once. This chain joins TRBV18 and TRBJ1-1; 9 bases are a match to TRBD1. The germline V gene has CDR1 KGHSH and CDR2 LQKENI. The J segment lost 1 base and the V segment lost 4 bases, leaving 4 bases of the junction unmatched. The CDR3 sequence is 15 residues long. The DNA of the CDR3 is TGTGCCAGCTCACTTACAGGGGGCTCGAACACTGAAGCTTTCTTT. The encoded protein is CASSLTGGSNTEAFF.

CDR3 coding DNA: TGTGCCAGCAGCCAGTACACAGGGGTGAACACTGAAGCTTTCTTT. This translates into CASSQYTGVNTEAFF. The rearrangement joins TRBV14 to TRBJ1-1, with TRBD1 identical over 7 bases. CDR1 is SGHDN and CDR2 is FVKESK in the germline V gene. With V trimmed by 3 bases and J by 0 bases, 4 bases remained unmatched. The CDR3 covers 15 residues.